This T cell receptor (beta chain) was recovered during a study of vaccination and CD4 T cells after COVID-19. Study at large: Overlapping spike peptides of SARS-CoV-2, HCoV-NL63, HCoV-OC43 and HCoV-229E stimulated the cells.

This sample's treatment: approximately nine-day PBMC culture with coronavirus spike peptide pools or control peptides (ViraFEST assay). This CDR3 spans 14 amino acids. Germline CDR1 and CDR2: SNHLY and FYNNEI. V lost 5 bases, J lost 3 bases, and 13 bases lay in between. This clonotype was seen only once. The target antigen is unknown. The Oncomine TCR Beta short-read assay was applied to DNA of cultured CD4+ T cells. TCRdb analysed the PCR reads with MiXCR anew, one entry per CDR3 protein. The sample has about 13,000 distinct CDR3 sequences, about four fifths seen once. The rearrangement links TRBV2 to TRBJ1-1; D might be TRBD1 (5 bases). The TCR comes from a human donor who had recovered from COVID-19. The sequencing input was CD4+ T cells from blood, cultured in vitro. CDR3 protein: CASSKQVSYTEAFF. The CDR3 DNA is TGTGCCAGCAGTAAACAGGTTTCGTACACTGAAGCTTTCTTT. The full variable domain, its missing parts supplied by reference TRBV2 and TRBJ1-1, is EPEVTQTPSHQVTQMGQEVILRCVPISNHLYFYWYRQILGQKVEFLVSFYNNEISEKSEIFDDQFSVERPDGSNFTLKIRSTKLEDSAMYFCASSKQVSYTEAFFGQGTRLTVV.